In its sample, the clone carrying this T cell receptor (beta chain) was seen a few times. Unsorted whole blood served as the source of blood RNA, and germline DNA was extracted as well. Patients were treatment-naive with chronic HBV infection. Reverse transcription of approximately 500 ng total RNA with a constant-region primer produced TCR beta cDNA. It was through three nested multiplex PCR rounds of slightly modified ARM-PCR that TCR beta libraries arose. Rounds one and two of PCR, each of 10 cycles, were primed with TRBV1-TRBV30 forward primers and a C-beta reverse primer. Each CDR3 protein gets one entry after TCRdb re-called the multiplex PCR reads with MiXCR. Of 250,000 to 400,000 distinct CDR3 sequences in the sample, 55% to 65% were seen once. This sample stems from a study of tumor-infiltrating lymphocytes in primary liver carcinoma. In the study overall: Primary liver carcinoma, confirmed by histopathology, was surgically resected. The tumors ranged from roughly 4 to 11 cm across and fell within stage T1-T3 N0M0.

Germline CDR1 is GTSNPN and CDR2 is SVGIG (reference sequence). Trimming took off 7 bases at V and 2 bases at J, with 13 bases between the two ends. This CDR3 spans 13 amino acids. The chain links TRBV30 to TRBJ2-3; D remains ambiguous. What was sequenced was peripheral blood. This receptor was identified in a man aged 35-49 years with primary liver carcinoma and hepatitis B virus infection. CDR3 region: CASAGPTTDTQYF. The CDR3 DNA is TGTGCCTCCGCCGGACCGACCACAGATACGCAGTATTTT.